One sample yielded the 10 T cell receptor beta chains listed below, sequenced in a study of OX40 agonist ivuxolimab in advanced cancers. Sequencing was performed with immunoSEQ multiplex PCR; in TCRdb, only in-frame clones are kept and a portion is missing. The profile covers fewer than 85,000 clones, with around 83% appearing a single time and less than 0.85% taken by the ten largest. Specimen: CD4+ or CD8+ T cells sorted from blood, collected in a trial of the OX40 agonist ivuxolimab. The receptors were sampled from an adult with an advanced solid tumor such as melanoma, head and neck, liver or kidney cancer.

In the case of this clone: The sample carries other DNA sequences with the same CDR3. The chain is built from TRBV7-3 and TRBJ1-2, with D hard to call. V lost 5 bases, J lost 0 bases, and 7 bases lay in between. The CDR3 runs 13 residues. CDR1 is SGHTA and CDR2 is FQGTGA in the germline V gene. CDR3 DNA sequence: TGTGCCAGCAGCCCGGGAGCTAACTATGGCTACACCTTC. Protein: CASSPGANYGYTF. The whole variable domain, filled in from reference TRBV7-3 and TRBJ1-2, reads GAGVSQTPSNKVTEKGKYVELRCDPISGHTALYWYRQSLGQGPEFLIYFQGTGAADDSGLPNDRFFAVRPEGSVSTLKIQRTERGDSAVYLCASSPGANYGYTFGSGTRLTVV.

The chain is built from TRBV7-2 and TRBJ1-1; possible D gene TRBD1, 6 bases. Germline-derived CDR1 and CDR2 are SGHTA and FQGNSA. V was shortened by 5 bases and J by 6 bases, with 16 bases between the two germline ends. The CDR3 is made up of 14 amino acids. The CDR3 nucleotides are TGTGCCAGCAGCCTGCGACAGGCAATGTCTGAAGCTTTCTTT. It encodes CASSLRQAMSEAFF.

The V gene is TRBV11-2, the J gene TRBJ2-5, with D possibly called TRBD1 or TRBD2 (6 bases each). This CDR3 comprises 14 residues. Trimming removed 5 bases at V and 2 bases at J, with 12 bases between. Germline loops: CDR1 SGHAT, CDR2 FQNNGV. CDR3 DNA: TGTGCCAGCAGCCGGGGGCCTAGTCAAGAGACCCAGTACTTC. Encoded protein: CASSRGPSQETQYF.

The chain uses TRBV21-1 and TRBJ2-2; the table's D gene call, TRBD1, was not cross checked with the DNA. TRBV21-1 is shown as a pseudogene. This CDR3 comprises 14 residues. The CDR3 coding sequence is TGTGCCAGCAGCAAACTACAGGAAGACGGGGAGCTGTTTTTT. This gives the protein CASSKLQEDGELFF.

The chain uses TRBV5-1 and TRBJ1-1, with a weak D call TRBD1 (6 bases). CDR3 length: 13 residues. Germline V lookup: CDR1 SGHRS, CDR2 YFSETQ. V dropped 3 bases and J dropped 1 base, with 7 bases sitting between them. In DNA form, the CDR3 reads TGCGCCAGCAGCTGGGGGGCGAACACTGAAGCTTTCTTT. Encoded protein: CASSWGANTEAFF. Using reference TRBV5-1 and TRBJ1-1 for the parts outside the CDR3, the full variable domain is KAGVTQTPRYLIKTRGQQVTLSCSPISGHRSVSWYQQTPGQGLQFLFEYFSETQRNKGNFPGRFSGRQFSNSRSEMNVSTLELGDSALYLCASSWGANTEAFFGQGTRLTVV.

This clone occurred a few times. V usage is TRBV27 and J usage is TRBJ2-6, with D perhaps matching TRBD1 (6 bases). Trimming left V 1 base short and J 3 bases short, with 10 bases between. Germline V CDR1 and CDR2: MNHEY, SMNVEV (reference sequence). The CDR3 has 16 amino acids. The CDR3 reads CASSLYRVNGANVLTF. The CDR3 DNA reads as TGTGCCAGCAGTTTATACAGGGTAAATGGGGCCAACGTCCTGACTTTC.

The rearrangement uses TRBV7-9 and TRBJ2-5, with 7 bases lining up with TRBD1. The J segment lost 3 bases and the V segment lost 4 bases, leaving 14 bases of the junction unmatched. Germline V gene lookup returns CDR1 SEHNR and CDR2 FQNEAQ (reference sequence). This CDR3 spans 17 amino acids. This CDR3 is CASSSGNRGVREETQYF. For the CDR3, the DNA is TGTGCCAGCAGCTCGGGTAACAGGGGAGTCCGAGAAGAGACCCAGTACTTC.

This sequence joins TRBV19 and TRBJ2-7, with 12 bases aligning to TRBD1. Trimming at V came to 4 bases and at J to 5 bases, leaving 6 bases not matched to a gene. Germline V gene lookup returns CDR1 LNHDA and CDR2 SQIVND (reference sequence). This CDR3 region has 15 residues. CDR3 in amino acids: CASSTPGTGGHEQYF. The CDR3 DNA reads as TGTGCCAGTAGTACCCCCGGGACAGGGGGCCACGAGCAGTACTTC.

The rearrangement uses TRBV27 and TRBJ1-4; D unresolved. There are 15 residues in the CDR3. Trimming stripped 5 bases from V and 2 bases from J, with 12 bases between. Germline V gene sequence: CDR1 MNHEY, CDR2 SMNVEV (reference sequence). In DNA, the CDR3 is TGTGCCAGCAGTCCCCCGCCGGGGACTAATGAAAAACTGTTTTTT. Protein sequence: CASSPPPGTNEKLFF.

This rearrangement joins TRBV9 to TRBJ2-3, with 13 bases fitting TRBD2. Trimming at V came to 3 bases and at J to 4 bases, leaving 5 bases not matched to a gene. From germline, CDR1 is SGDLS and CDR2 YYNGEE. This CDR3 is built from 16 residues. The CDR3 DNA reads TGTGCCAGCAGCGCTGGACTAGCGGGAGAGGCAGATACGCAGTATTTT. This translates into CASSAGLAGEADTQYF.